Listed below are T cell receptor beta chains from one sample, sequenced in a study of tumor-infiltrating lymphocytes in primary liver carcinoma. Each CDR3 protein gets one entry after TCRdb re-called the multiplex PCR reads with MiXCR. The table includes roughly 190,000 distinct CDR3 sequences, roughly 80% detected once. Sequencing input: tumor tissue from primary liver carcinoma. These TCRs come from a man aged 35 to 55 with primary liver carcinoma and hepatitis B virus infection. The CDR3 runs from the conserved cysteine through the conserved F or W. A D gene is named only where the DNA matches it firmly. Rows may omit the clone size; those that give it use once, few, many or a size class.

J gene	clone size	D gene	V gene	CDR3 protein	CDR3 DNA
TRBJ2-3	once	TRBD2	TRBV30	CAWRSSLAGTIDTQYF	TGTGCCTGGAGAAGCTCCCTAGCGGGGACCATAGATACGCAGTATTTT
TRBJ2-2	-	-	TRBV5-5	CASSFNLNTVELFF	TGTGCCAGCAGCTTTAACCTAAATACCGTGGAGCTGTTTTTT
TRBJ2-2	-	TRBD2	TRBV12-3/TRBV12-4	CASNLALGRGGELFF	TGTGCCAGCAATTTAGCTCTGGGGCGCGGGGGAGAGCTGTTTTTT
TRBJ2-6	-	-	TRBV5-1	CASRPTPSLISGAKVLTF	TGCGCCAGCAGGCCAACGCCGTCGCTAATATCTGGGGCCAAGGTCCTGACTTTC
TRBJ1-3	-	-	TRBV6-1	CATYTRGKTTIYF	TGTGCCACCTATACAAGGGGAAAAACCACCATATATTTT
TRBJ2-4	-	TRBD2	TRBV11-1	CASSFAEISGSKNIQYF	TGTGCCAGCAGCTTTGCCGAGATTAGCGGGTCCAAAAACATACAGTACTTC
TRBJ2-3	once	TRBD2	TRBV12-3/TRBV12-4	CASRPPLAGGRSTDMQYF	TGTGCCAGCAGGCCCCCCCTAGCGGGAGGTCGAAGCACAGATATGCAGTATTTT
TRBJ1-2	-	-	TRBV12-3/TRBV12-4	CANSRTTGFGYSYTF	TGTGCCAACAGCCGGACCACAGGGTTCGGCTATAGCTACACCTTC
TRBJ1-2	-	-	TRBV29-1	CSGRQIDGHIF	TGCAGCGGTCGACAGATCGATGGCCACATCTTC
TRBJ1-1	many	TRBD1	TRBV6-5	CAVQQGRNTEAFF	TGTGCCGTACAACAGGGGCGGAACACTGAAGCTTTCTTT
TRBJ2-7	-	-	TRBV29-1	CRVNTGYVDEQYF	TGCAGGGTCAATACGGGGTATGTCGACGAGCAGTACTTC
TRBJ1-5	-	TRBD1	TRBV4-2	CASRQEKGGGVSNLPQHF	TGTGCCAGCAGGCAAGAAAAAGGAGGGGGCGTAAGCAATCTGCCCCAGCATTTT
TRBJ1-1	-	-	TRBV6-6	CASSTWGTSEAIF	TGTGCCAGCAGCACATGGGGGACTAGTGAAGCTATCTTT
TRBJ2-3	-	-	TRBV7-2	CASRAGMQPGGQYF	TGTGCCTCAAGGGCCGGGATGCAACCCGGGGGGCAGTATTTT
TRBJ2-7	-	TRBD2	TRBV29-1	CSVGTSTRSGEQYF	TGCAGCGTCGGGACTAGCACGAGGTCTGGGGAGCAGTACTTC
TRBJ1-5	once	-	TRBV6-2/TRBV6-3	CVSSHRPWVQPQHF	TGTGTCAGCAGTCATAGGCCATGGGTTCAGCCCCAGCATTTT
TRBJ2-3	-	TRBD2	TRBV4-2	CASSQAGSGGDGTDMQYF	TGTGCCAGCAGCCAAGCAGGCAGCGGGGGGGATGGCACAGATATGCAGTATTTT
TRBJ2-1	-	TRBD2	TRBV29-1	CSGTSGKPYDQFF	TGCAGTGGGACTAGCGGGAAGCCCTATGATCAGTTCTTC
TRBJ2-5	-	TRBD2	TRBV29-1	CSVRTSVNWAESQYF	TGCAGCGTTCGGACTAGCGTGAATTGGGCAGAGAGCCAGTACTTC
TRBJ2-3	-	-	TRBV29-1	CCVSGTAQRNTQYF	TGCTGCGTTTCCGGGACGGCCCAAAGAAATACGCAGTACTTT
TRBJ2-7	-	TRBD1	TRBV20-1	CSAEEGTGVDQYF	TGCAGTGCCGAAGAGGGGACAGGGGTCGACCAGTACTTC
TRBJ2-2	-	TRBD1	TRBV5-1	CANSFGTANTGELFF	TGCGCCAACAGCTTCGGGACAGCCAACACCGGGGAGCTTTTTTTT
TRBJ2-7	-	-	TRBV29-1	CSVTTGAGNDEQYF	TGCAGCGTCACGACTGGGGCAGGGAACGACGAGCAGTACTTC
TRBJ2-2	-	-	TRBV4-1	CARSTQPRGAGELLF	TGCGCCAGGAGCACCCAACCGAGGGGGGCCGGGGAGCTGTTATTT
TRBJ1-5	many	-	TRBV28	CASSLLKQGRNQPQHF	TGTGCCAGCAGTTTACTTAAACAGGGTCGCAATCAGCCCCAGCATTTT
TRBJ2-5	-	-	TRBV28	CTSSELPGRASRQTQYF	TGTACCAGCAGTGAATTACCAGGACGAGCTTCCAGGCAGACCCAGTACTTC
TRBJ1-1	-	-	TRBV29-1	CSVPASGRNTEAFF	TGCAGCGTCCCCGCGTCCGGGAGAAACACTGAAGCTTTCTTT
TRBJ2-7	-	-	TRBV11-2	CTSNLTREYYEQYF	TGTACCAGCAACTTAACACGGGAATACTACGAGCAATACTTC
TRBJ2-7	few	-	TRBV4-3	CASRQEQRYEQYF	TGCGCTAGCAGACAAGAACAGCGCTACGAGCAGTACTTC
TRBJ1-4	-	TRBD1	TRBV13	CARRPNRGKLFF	TGTGCCAGAAGGCCTAACAGGGGAAAACTGTTTTTT
TRBJ2-2	-	-	TRBV11-2	CASIITVTWTVGTGELFF	TGTGCCAGCATCATCACCGTTACATGGACGGTGGGAACCGGAGAGCTGTTTTTT
TRBJ2-7	-	-	TRBV6-6	CASSCSGRFGEQYF	TGTGCCAGCAGTTGCTCTGGTAGGTTCGGCGAGCAGTACTTC
TRBJ2-1	-	TRBD2	TRBV5-6	CASSPTGSGRDNEQFF	TGTGCCAGCAGCCCGACTGGGAGCGGGAGGGACAATGAGCAGTTTTTC
TRBJ2-1	once	TRBD2	TRBV29-1	CSLGLVGGLYNEQFF	TGCAGCCTTGGACTAGTGGGAGGGCTCTACAACGAGCAGTTCTTC
TRBJ2-1	few	TRBD2	TRBV14	CASSQDTGLGSYNGQFF	TGTGCCAGCAGCCAAGATACGGGACTAGGTAGCTACAATGGGCAGTTCTTC
TRBJ2-5	once	TRBD1	TRBV29-1	CSVVPDRGRAETQYF	TGCAGCGTTGTACCGGACAGGGGACGAGCAGAGACCCAGTACTTC
TRBJ2-7	many	TRBD1	TRBV10-3	CAISRDRGLEQYF	TGTGCCATCAGTCGGGACAGGGGGCTCGAGCAGTACTTC
TRBJ1-6	-	TRBD1	TRBV10-3	CVISGTRGGVSNNSPLHF	TGTGTCATCAGTGGGACGAGAGGGGGCGTGTCTAATAATTCACCCCTCCACTTT
TRBJ1-1	few	-	TRBV11-3	CASSLAEYTEAFF	TGTGCCAGCAGCCTTGCAGAATACACTGAAGCTTTCTTT
TRBJ1-2	-	-	TRBV6-5	CATLDLAATHTF	TGTGCTACCCTAGACCTTGCCGCAACGCACACCTTC